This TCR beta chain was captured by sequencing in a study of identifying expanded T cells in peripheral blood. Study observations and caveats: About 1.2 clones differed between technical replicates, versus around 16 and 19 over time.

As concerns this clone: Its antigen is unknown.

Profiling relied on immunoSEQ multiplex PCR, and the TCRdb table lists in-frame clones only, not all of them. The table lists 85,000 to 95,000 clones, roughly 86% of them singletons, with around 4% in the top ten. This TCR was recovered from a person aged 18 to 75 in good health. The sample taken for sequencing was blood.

The CDR3 here is CASSPGQDRDEQYF. The DNA for the CDR3 is TGTGCCAGCAGTCCGGGACAGGATAGGGACGAGCAGTACTTC. V usage is TRBV6-4 and J usage is TRBJ2-7, with TRBD1 identical over 8 bases. CDR1 is MRHNA and CDR2 is SNTAGT in the germline V gene. V was pared by 5 bases and J by 5 bases, with 8 bases of the junction left unmatched. This CDR3 is built from 14 residues.